The sequence of this T cell receptor beta chain was determined in a study of blood T cell repertoires in COVID-19 (dated by TCRdb to 2019 to 2021). About the study as a whole: Collaborator samples came from the United States, Italy and Spain and covered acute and convalescent phases of COVID-19. Where HLA class I and class II types were available, the types were taken from metadata supplied by the sample provider, not from assay-based typing. The dataset comprised deeply sampled blood TCRbeta repertoires from subjects exposed to, actively infected with, or recovered from COVID-19. The material from the prospective study consisted of cDNA or gDNA derived from T cells, B-cell-depleted T cells, or PBMCs. Samples came from the ongoing ImmuneRACE study (first 160 participants) plus 1,254 subjects from 6 global collaborators. Sample metadata almost always included a de-identified subject ID, COVID-19 status, age in years and sex. The repertoires were released in a freely available public database meant as a resource for research on the immune response to SARS-CoV-2.

This clone has a handful of counts. No antigen is known for it. No base-level quality is on record; no much larger clone is a single base apart. Whole blood was collected in K2EDTA tubes by collaborating institutions according to the institutions' own protocols. For TCRbeta analysis, collaborator samples were shipped as frozen whole blood, as isolated PBMCs, or as DNA extracted from either sample type. TCRbeta CDR3 regions were amplified from genomic DNA using the immunoSEQ Assay, a bias-controlled multiplex PCR. The paper's data handling went like this. The number of nucleated cells in each sample was estimated from the amplification of reference gene primers within the assay. To quantify the absolute abundance of each unique TCRbeta CDR3 rearrangement, sequence reads were collapsed and filtered. Productive Simpson clonality was computed per sample as the square root of Simpson's diversity index over productive rearrangements. Not all clones reach the TCRdb copy of this immuneACCESS table, which keeps in-frame sequences only. Checked studies attribute under half of the gap to unresolved V genes and leave the rest unexplained. The DNA was the basis for D and trimming; V, J and clone size are from that table. Present in this sample are tens of thousands of clones, around four fifths of which were seen just once. Under 35% of the sample lies in the top ten.

What the authors observed across the whole study: The amount of clinical and demographic metadata varied by source and participant and was provided uncurated.

CDR3 length: 13 amino acids, cysteine to phenylalanine. Only CDR3 DNA is held: 39 bases, read in frame from base 1. V sheds 3 bases and J sheds 6 bases, leaving 12 bases between their ends. From the germline V gene, CDR1 is MGHRA and CDR2 is YSYEKL. This TCR came from a human donor in a cohort sampled during active COVID-19. What was sequenced was peripheral blood. The chain is assembled from TRBV4-1 and TRBJ2-7; the D gene cannot be named for sure. The CDR3 protein is CASSQATHGEQYF. The nucleotides are TGCGCCAGCAGCCAGGCGACTCACGGCGAGCAGTACTTC.